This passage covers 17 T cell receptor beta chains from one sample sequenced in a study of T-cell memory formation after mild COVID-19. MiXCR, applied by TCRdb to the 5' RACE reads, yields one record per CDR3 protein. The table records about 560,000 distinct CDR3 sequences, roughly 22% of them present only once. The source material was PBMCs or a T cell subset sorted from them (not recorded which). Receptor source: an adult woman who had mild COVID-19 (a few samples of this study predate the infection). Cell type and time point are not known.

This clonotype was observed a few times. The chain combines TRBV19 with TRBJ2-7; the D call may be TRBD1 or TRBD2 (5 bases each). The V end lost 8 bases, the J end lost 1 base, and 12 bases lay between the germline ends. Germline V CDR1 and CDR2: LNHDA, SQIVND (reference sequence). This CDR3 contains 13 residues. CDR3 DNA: TGTGCCAGTGGGGGAGAATCATCCTACGAGCAGTACTTC. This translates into CASGGESSYEQYF.

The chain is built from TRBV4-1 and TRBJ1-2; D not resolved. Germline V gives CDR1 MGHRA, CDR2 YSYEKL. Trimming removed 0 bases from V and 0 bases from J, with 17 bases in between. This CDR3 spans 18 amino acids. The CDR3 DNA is TGCGCCAGCAGCCAAGATGGAAGACGGTTATTTACTAACTATGGCTACACCTTC. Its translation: CASSQDGRRLFTNYGYTF.

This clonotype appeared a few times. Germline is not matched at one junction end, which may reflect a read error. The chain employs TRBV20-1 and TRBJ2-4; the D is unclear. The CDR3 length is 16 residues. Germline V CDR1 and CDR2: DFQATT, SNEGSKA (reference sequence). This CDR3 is CSARELQVARRNIQYF. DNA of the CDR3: TGCAGTGCCAGAGAGCTGCAGGTCGCTAGGAGAAACATTCAGTACTTC.

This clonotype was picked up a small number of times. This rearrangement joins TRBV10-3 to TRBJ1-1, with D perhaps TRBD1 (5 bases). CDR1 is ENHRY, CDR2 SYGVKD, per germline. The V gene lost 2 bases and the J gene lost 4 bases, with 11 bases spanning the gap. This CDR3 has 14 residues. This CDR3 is CAISEIGGGTEAFF. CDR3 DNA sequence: TGTGCCATCAGTGAGATCGGGGGGGGCACTGAAGCTTTCTTT.

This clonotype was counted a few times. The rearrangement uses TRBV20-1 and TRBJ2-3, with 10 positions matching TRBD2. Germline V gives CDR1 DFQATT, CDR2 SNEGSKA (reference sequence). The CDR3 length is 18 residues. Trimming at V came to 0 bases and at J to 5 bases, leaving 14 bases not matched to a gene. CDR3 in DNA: TGCAGTGCTAGAGATGCCCGCAAGCGGGAGGGCCCCGAAGATACGCAGTATTTT. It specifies CSARDARKREGPEDTQYF.

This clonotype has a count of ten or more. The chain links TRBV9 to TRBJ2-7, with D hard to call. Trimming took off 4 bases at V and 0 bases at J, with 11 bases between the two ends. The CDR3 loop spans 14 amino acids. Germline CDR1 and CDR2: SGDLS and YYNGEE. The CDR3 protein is CASSPPPVSYEQYF. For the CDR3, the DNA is TGTGCCAGCAGCCCGCCCCCAGTCTCCTACGAGCAGTACTTC.

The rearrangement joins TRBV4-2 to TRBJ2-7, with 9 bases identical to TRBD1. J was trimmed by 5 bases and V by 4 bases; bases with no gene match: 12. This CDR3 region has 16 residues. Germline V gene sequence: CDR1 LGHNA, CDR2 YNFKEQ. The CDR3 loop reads CASSLPAGQGTHEQYF. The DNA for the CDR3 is TGTGCCAGCAGCCTGCCTGCGGGACAGGGTACCCACGAGCAGTACTTC.

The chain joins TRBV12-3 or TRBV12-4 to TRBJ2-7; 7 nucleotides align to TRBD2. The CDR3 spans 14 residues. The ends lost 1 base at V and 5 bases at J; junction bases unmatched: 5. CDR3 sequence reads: CASSLGGGVHEQYF. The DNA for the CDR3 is TGTGCCAGCAGTTTAGGGGGGGGAGTGCACGAGCAGTACTTC.

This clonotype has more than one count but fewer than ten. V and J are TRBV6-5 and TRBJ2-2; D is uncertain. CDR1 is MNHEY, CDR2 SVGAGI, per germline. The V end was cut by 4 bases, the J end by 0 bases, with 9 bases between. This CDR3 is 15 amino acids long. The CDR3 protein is CASSFARTNTGELFF. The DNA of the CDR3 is TGTGCCAGCAGTTTCGCCAGGACGAACACCGGGGAGCTGTTTTTT.

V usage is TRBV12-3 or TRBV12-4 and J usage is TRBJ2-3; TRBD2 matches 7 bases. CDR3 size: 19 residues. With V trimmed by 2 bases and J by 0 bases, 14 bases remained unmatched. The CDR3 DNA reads TGTGCCAGCAGTTTAAATGGTCGACGGTGGGGAGGGAGCACAGATACGCAGTATTTT. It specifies CASSLNGRRWGGSTDTQYF.

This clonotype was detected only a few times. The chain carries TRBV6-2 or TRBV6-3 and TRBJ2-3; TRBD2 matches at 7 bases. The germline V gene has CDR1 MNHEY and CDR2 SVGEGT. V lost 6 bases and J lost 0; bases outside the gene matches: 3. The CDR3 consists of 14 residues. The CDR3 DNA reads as TGTGCCAGCAGACTAGCGACTAGCACAGATACGCAGTATTTT. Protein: CASRLATSTDTQYF.

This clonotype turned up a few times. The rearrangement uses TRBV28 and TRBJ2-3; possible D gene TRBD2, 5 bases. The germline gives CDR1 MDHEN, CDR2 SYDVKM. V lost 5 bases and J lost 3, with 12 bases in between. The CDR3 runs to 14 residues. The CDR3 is CASSPGMLTDTQYF. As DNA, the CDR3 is TGTGCCAGCAGTCCCGGGATGCTAACAGATACGCAGTATTTT.

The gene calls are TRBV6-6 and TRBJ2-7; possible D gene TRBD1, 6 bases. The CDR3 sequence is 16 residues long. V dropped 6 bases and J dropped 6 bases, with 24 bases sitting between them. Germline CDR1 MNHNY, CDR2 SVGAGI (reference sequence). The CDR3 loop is CASSRGGLSHPGEQYF. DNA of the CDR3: TGTGCCAGCAGCAGGGGTGGACTGTCCCATCCCGGCGAGCAGTACTTC.

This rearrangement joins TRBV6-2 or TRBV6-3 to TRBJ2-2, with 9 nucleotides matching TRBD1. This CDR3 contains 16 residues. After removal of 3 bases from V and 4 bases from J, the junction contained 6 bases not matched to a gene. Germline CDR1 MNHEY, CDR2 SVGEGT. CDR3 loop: CASSYALTGGTGELFF. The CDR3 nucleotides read TGTGCCAGCAGTTATGCATTGACAGGGGGCACCGGGGAGCTGTTTTTT.

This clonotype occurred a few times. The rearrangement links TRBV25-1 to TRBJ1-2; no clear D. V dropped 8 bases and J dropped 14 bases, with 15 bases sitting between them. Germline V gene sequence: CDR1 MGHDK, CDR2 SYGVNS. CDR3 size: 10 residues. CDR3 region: CASLAHGWTF. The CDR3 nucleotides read TGTGCCAGCCTCGCTCACGGATGGACCTTC.

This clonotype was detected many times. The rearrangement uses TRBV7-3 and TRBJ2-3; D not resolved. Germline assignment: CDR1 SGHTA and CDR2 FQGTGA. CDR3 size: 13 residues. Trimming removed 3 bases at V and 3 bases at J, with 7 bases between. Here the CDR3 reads CASSLGLTDTQYF. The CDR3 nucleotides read TGTGCCAGCAGCTTGGGGTTGACAGATACGCAGTATTTT.

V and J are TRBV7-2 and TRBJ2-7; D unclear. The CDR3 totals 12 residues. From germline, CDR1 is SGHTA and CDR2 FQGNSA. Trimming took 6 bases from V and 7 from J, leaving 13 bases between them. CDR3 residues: CASRFLKEEQYF. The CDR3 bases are TGTGCCAGCAGATTTTTAAAGGAAGAGCAGTACTTC.